The T cell receptor beta chain described here comes from a study of cytomegalovirus exposure and HLA in healthy donors (dated by TCRdb to 2017 to 2019). About the investigation overall: According to an earlier analysis of 587 of the donors, about 180 million T cells yielded roughly 110 million unique TCR beta sequences and roughly 280 Gb of sequence data. Rather than using new phenotypic data, the later analysis identified candidate immune exposures from TCR beta sequences and from how often those sequences occurred across donors. A later genetic analysis used genome-wide SNP genotypes for about 65% of the 666 donors, treating that subset as a discovery cohort. Along with the approximately 700-subject first cohort, a separate validation cohort of around 120 different subjects was used. Class I and class II HLA loci were covered by the typing at four-digit resolution. To predict cytomegalovirus infection status, the study combined high-throughput TCR immunosequencing, statistical association of individual TCRs with disease status, and machine learning. All discovery cohort repertoires had been generated on a single sequencing platform. An early release that covered about 600 HLA-typed donors contained about 300 gigabases of sequencing data and around 85 million unique TCR sequences. A later analysis re-analyzed previously published TCR beta repertoires from about 730 donors and added high-resolution HLA genotyping to study TCR occurrence patterns. In an earlier analysis of 587 of the donors, high-throughput TCR beta sequencing was used to judge whether each TCR beta V gene segment behaved as functional or pseudogenic. Because of strong linkage in the cohort, roughly five DR-DQ haplotypes were treated as single units for association and clustering. Of the roughly 400 genotyped donors, over 70% fell in the genetic ancestry cluster associated with self-reported Caucasian donors. Donor age, sex, ethnicity and CMV serostatus were compiled alongside the repertoire data. Using immunosequencing, the study profiled T cell repertoires from around 680 subjects and related those repertoires to cytomegalovirus serostatus. The aim of the study was to test whether cataloging public T cell receptors could identify signatures of past pathogen exposure. Across some 400 genotyped donors of the cohort, an average of roughly 250,000 unique TCR beta nucleotide sequences per donor were sequenced, and approximately 17% of those sequences were non-productive. The number of donors typed differed by locus, with roughly 629-640 for A, B, C, DRB1 and DQB1, 522 for DQA1, 600 to 610 for DPA1, and around 450 for DPB1. Broad study findings and their caveats: In a later analysis, about 17,000 TCR beta sequences were associated with specific HLA alleles at a false discovery rate of 0.05. The authors suggested that the approach could potentially be extended to other disease states and immunological phenotypes. Presence/absence analyses assumed roughly uniform sequencing depth across donors, an assumption that may not hold. In vitro tests confirmed that a few of the cytomegalovirus-associated TCR beta chains recognize cytomegalovirus antigens. According to a later analysis, parvovirus B19, influenza, CMV and Epstein-Barr virus appeared linked to several top co-occurrence clusters. A further reported finding was that TCR beta sequences accurately predicted the HLA-A and HLA-B alleles for most subjects in the first cohort. The classifier was reported to diagnose cytomegalovirus status with high specificity and sensitivity in both the original and validation cohorts. Linkage disequilibrium might explain the correlated functional status among segregating V segments, but an unknown experimental factor could not be excluded. Most CMV-associated TCR beta chains appeared to be HLA-restricted in a later analysis, and the HLA associations seemed to be driven largely by CMV exposure. The study listed over 150 TCR beta chains as associated with cytomegalovirus. In an earlier analysis of around 500 of the donors, most TCR beta V segments appeared in productive rearrangements about 90% or about 30% of the time, broadly matching IMGT annotations. A group of highly shared sequence variants was considered likely to be a technical artifact of the sequencing pipeline. CMV serostatus was the only immune exposure information available for the cohort. When HLA alleles, especially DR and DQ, strongly co-occurred, TCR associations were difficult to assign to individual alleles. Only TCR beta chains were sequenced in this cohort, and the absence of alpha or paired-chain data limited detectable features. Because HLA typing was unavailable for some donors at each locus, only the typed subset was used in association tests. According to a later analysis, TCR association rates differed among HLA loci, with DRB1 alleles showing the most associated TCRs and HLA-C alleles showing the fewest. According to a later genetic analysis, donors in an Asian-associated ancestry cluster had fewer N-insertions in productive TCRs than the approximately 650-donor mean. Compared with equally common non-associated chains, HLA-associated TCR beta chains in a later analysis were more clonally expanded and had lower generation probabilities. An association between a missense DCLRE1C variant and V-gene and J-gene trimming of TCR beta chains was found in a later genetic analysis and replicated in an independent cohort. Because counts were too low, roughly 16 rarely observed V segments, including chromosome 9 orphons, were excluded from the earlier analysis of around 640 of the donors. Most TCR sequences were observed very rarely across donors, whereas some public TCRs were present in many individuals.

For this clone: Its antigen has not been determined. Per-base qualities were not stored, and no clone one base away is much larger.

Libraries were prepared through the immunoSEQ multiplex PCR assay. The multiplex PCR relied on a mix of 60 forward primers for TCR Vbeta segments and 13 reverse primers for TCR Jbeta segments. The CDR3 region of rearranged TCR beta genes was amplified from genomic DNA by a multiplex PCR assay. The amplified TCR beta libraries were sequenced on the Illumina HiSeq System as 87-base-pair reads. The published analysis was carried out like this. A later analysis counted about 80 million unique TCR beta chains across the 666 repertoires, and around 9.9 million of these chains were shared by at least two donors. To remove PCR and sequencing errors, raw reads were error-corrected and collapsed into unique sequences using a nearest-neighbor algorithm that merged closely related sequences. CDR3 sequences were aligned to IMGT reference sequences to assign V, D and J gene segments. For a sequence to be retained, a match of at least six nucleotides was required to both a V gene segment and a J gene segment. A rearrangement was called productive if the CDR3 had no stop codons and remained in frame with V and J, and every other rearrangement was called non-productive. CDR3 was defined according to IMGT convention as the region running from the second conserved V-encoded cysteine to the conserved J-encoded phenylalanine. Sequences without an unambiguous match to a single V gene segment were excluded from the earlier analysis of 450 to 650 of the donors. An earlier analysis of about 600 of the donors called V segments functional above 56.7% productive rearrangements and segregating when the between-donor standard deviation exceeded 5%. A statistical classification framework was built to diagnose cytomegalovirus status from the catalog of TCR beta chain sequences. V and J gene assignment, in a later analysis, came from comparing TCR nucleotide sequences with IMGT/GENE-DB human TR gene sequences. The TCRdist pipeline was used in a later analysis to assign CDR3 sequences and most-parsimonious VDJ recombination scenarios. A later analysis defined each TCR beta chain by its CDR3 amino acid sequence plus V-gene family, and excluded reads lacking a unique V-gene family. As a way to deal with suspected cross-contamination and a sequencing artifact, a later analysis dropped 592 nucleotide sequences that were highly shared and had low generation probability. In a later analysis, a clonal expansion index for each public chain was calculated from normalized within-repertoire ranks of inferred template counts. Generation probabilities in a later analysis came from a VDJ recombination model fitted to out-of-frame rearrangements, and those results were checked against IGoR. In a later analysis, hypergeometric tests were used to score TCR-TCR, TCR-HLA and TCR-CMV co-occurrence, with a repertoire-size bias correction applied to TCR pairs. A later analysis estimated false discovery rates by permuting HLA or CMV assignments 20 times. In a later analysis, co-occurring TCRs were grouped with DBSCAN, and TCRdist sequence similarity was added when clustering was performed within HLA-allele-positive subsets. Repertoires with fewer than 30,000 or more than 120,000 public chains were left out of co-occurrence clustering, as were about 5 repertoires with anomalous nucleotide sharing. Held by TCRdb, this immuneACCESS table contains in-frame sequences only and omits some clones. Under half of the omission traces to an unresolved V gene where checked; the cause of the rest is unknown. From that table come the V and J calls and clone size; the DNA was used to work out D and trimming. The sample table holds some 55,000 clones, of which just under 85% were seen once. The ten biggest clones cover roughly 1.8% of the sample.

The cohort comprised approximately 700 healthy bone marrow donors. At the time of sampling, all cohort members were nominally healthy, though unrecorded immune exposures were likely present. The donor was CMV seronegative and was included in the group of hundreds of seronegative cohort members. Every donor gave a peripheral blood sample, and the peripheral blood mononuclear cells from that sample were used for TCR beta sequencing. The Qiagen DNeasy Blood Extraction Kit was used to extract genomic DNA from the blood cell samples. This clonotype originated in a man between 40 and 49 years old in good health and CMV-seronegative. Sequenced sample: PBMCs.

The CDR3 protein sequence reads: CASSPLDGPRYGYTF. Read as DNA, the sequence is TGTGCCAGCTCACCCCTCGATGGTCCGCGCTATGGCTACACCTTC. The chain is made from TRBV18 and TRBJ1-2, with no reliable assignment of the D segment. From its cysteine to its phenylalanine, the CDR3 spans 15 amino acids. Here the CDR3 DNA is all that survives: 45 bases in frame from base 1. CDR1 and CDR2 were assigned from the germline V gene as KGHSH and LQKENI. The V end loses 3 bases and the J end loses 4 bases, and a stretch of 15 bases separates them.